The T cell receptor beta chain under discussion was sequenced for a study of blood T cell repertoires in COVID-19. Study-wide context: In each case, the material was cDNA or gDNA derived from T cells, B-cell-depleted T cells, or PBMCs.

Shortly before study entry, within 2 weeks, exposed participants had met a COVID-19 case. This clone came up a few times. Some clones are missing from TCRdb's copy, which holds only in-frame ones; the method was immunoSEQ multiplex PCR. Among roughly 140,000 clones listed, under 90% were seen once. Looked up from germline, CDR1 is MDHEN and CDR2 is SYDVKM. V dropped 8 bases and J dropped 8; count of bases not matched to a gene: 11. The CDR3 sequence is 13 residues long. This clonotype was obtained from a young woman who had been exposed to COVID-19. The sequenced sample was PBMCs or T cells enriched from blood (not recorded which). The chain recombines TRBV28 with TRBJ1-2, with TRBD1 identical over 7 bases. The CDR3 reads CASGLTGTSGYTF. The CDR3 DNA is TGTGCCAGCGGCTTGACAGGGACGAGCGGCTACACCTTC.